This T cell receptor beta chain was documented in a study of T cell repertoires in cytomegalovirus infection. TCRdb independently ran MiXCR on the reads; one entry per CDR3 protein. In the table there are 150,000 to 200,000 distinct CDR3 sequences, about a tenth of which are singletons. Regarding the study as a whole: Cumulative frequency (of public TCR beta family members) identified carriers of CMV plus the relevant HLA.

As concerns this clonotype: Its specificity is unknown.

V was trimmed by 5 bases and J by 6 bases, leaving 10 bases between them. The CDR3 is 12 residues long. Germline V gene data show CDR1 as MDHEN and CDR2 as SYDVKM. V is TRBV28 and J is TRBJ1-1, with D hard to call. This sequence originates from a human donor in good health (CMV status not recorded). Some clones in this sample may be carry-over from other donors' samples. Input material: PBMCs. The CDR3 loop is CASSERVPEAFF. The CDR3 bases are TGTGCCAGCAGTGAGCGGGTTCCTGAAGCTTTCTTT.